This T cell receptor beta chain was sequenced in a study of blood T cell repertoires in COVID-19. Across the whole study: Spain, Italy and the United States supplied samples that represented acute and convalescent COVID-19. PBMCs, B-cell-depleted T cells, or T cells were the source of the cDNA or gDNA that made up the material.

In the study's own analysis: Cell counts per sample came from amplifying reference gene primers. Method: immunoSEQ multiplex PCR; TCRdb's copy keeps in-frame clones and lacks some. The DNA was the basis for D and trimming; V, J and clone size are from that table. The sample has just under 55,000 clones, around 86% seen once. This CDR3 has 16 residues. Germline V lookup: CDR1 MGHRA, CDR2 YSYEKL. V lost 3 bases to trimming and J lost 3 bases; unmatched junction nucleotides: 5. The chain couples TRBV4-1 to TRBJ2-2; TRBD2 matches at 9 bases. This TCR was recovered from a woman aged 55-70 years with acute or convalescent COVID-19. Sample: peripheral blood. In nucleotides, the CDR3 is TGCGCCAGCAGCCACTATAGCGGGAGCTACACCGGGGAGCTGTTTTTT. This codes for CASSHYSGSYTGELFF.